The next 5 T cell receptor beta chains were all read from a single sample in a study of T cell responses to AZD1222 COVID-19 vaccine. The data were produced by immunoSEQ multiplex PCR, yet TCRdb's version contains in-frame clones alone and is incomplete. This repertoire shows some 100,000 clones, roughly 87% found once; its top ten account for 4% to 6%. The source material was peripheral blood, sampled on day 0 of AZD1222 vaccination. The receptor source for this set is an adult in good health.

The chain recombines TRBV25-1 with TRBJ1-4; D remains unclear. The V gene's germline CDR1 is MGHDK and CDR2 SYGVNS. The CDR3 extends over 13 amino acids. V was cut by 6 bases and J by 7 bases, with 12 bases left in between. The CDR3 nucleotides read TGTGCCAGCAGCTTCTTAGGGAGTGAAAAACTGTTTTTT. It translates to CASSFLGSEKLFF.

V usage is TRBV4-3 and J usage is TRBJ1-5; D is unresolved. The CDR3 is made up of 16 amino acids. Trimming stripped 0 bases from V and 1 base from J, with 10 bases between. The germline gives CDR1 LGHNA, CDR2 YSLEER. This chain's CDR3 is CASSQDHGESNQPQHF. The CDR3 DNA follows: TGCGCCAGCAGCCAAGATCACGGGGAAAGCAATCAGCCCCAGCATTTT.

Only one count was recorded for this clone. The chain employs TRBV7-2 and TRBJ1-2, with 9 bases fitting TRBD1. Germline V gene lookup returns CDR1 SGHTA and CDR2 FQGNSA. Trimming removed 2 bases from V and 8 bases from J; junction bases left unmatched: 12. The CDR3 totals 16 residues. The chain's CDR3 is CASSLQRPGQGGGYTF. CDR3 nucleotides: TGTGCCAGCAGCTTACAGAGACCGGGACAGGGAGGAGGCTACACCTTC.

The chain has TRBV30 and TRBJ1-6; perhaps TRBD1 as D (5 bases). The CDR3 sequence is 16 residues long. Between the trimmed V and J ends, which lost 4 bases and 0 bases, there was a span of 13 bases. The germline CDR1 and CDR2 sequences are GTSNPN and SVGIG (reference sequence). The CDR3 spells CAWNVGPNSYNSPLHF. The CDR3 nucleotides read TGTGCCTGGAATGTGGGGCCGAACTCCTATAATTCACCCCTCCACTTT.

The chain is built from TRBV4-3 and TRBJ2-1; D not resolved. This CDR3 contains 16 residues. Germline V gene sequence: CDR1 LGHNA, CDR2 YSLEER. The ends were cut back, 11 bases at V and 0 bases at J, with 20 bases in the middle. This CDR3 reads CASSKAPQSSYNEQFF. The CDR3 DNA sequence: TGCGCCTCGAGCAAGGCTCCTCAAAGCTCCTACAATGAGCAGTTCTTC.